The sequence of this T cell receptor (beta chain) was determined in a study of vaccination and CD4 T cells after COVID-19. Background on the study: Spike peptides, overlapping and drawn from SARS-CoV-2, HCoV-NL63, HCoV-OC43 and HCoV-229E, were used to stimulate cells. Control cultures used a CEFX viral epitope pool, an HIV-1 Nef peptide pool, or no peptide. Whole-study findings and limits: Spike mono-reactivity was shown by 304 of 307 vaccine-specific clones in convalescent patients.

V lost 4 bases and J lost 4; bases outside the gene matches: 9. The CDR3 is made up of 15 amino acids. Per germline, CDR1 SEHNR and CDR2 FQNEAQ (reference sequence). With the Oncomine TCR Beta short-read assay, DNA from cultured CD4+ T cells was sequenced. TCRdb re-called the PCR reads through MiXCR, storing one row per CDR3 protein. The sample contains more than 9,000 distinct CDR3 sequences, 45% to 50% of which appear only once. This clonotype is deemed medium-sized (0.01 to 0.1%). The target antigen is unknown. Treatment meaning: approximately 9-day PBMC culture with coronavirus spike peptide pools or control peptides (ViraFEST assay). In the ViraFEST assay, peptide-pool expansion preceded TCR sequencing of expanded clonotypes.

The sample consisted of CD4+ T cells from blood, cultured in vitro. This clonotype was sampled from a human donor who had recovered from COVID-19. The chain is built from TRBV7-9 and TRBJ1-2; 7 nucleotides agree with TRBD1. CDR3 nucleotides: TGTGCCAGCAGCTCGCTAGACAGGGAAGGCTATGGCTACACCTTC. This sequence encodes CASSSLDREGYGYTF.